The following is a TCR beta chain sequence with its context. Its antigen is undetermined. Germline is not matched at one junction end, which may reflect a read error. The assay was immunoSEQ multiplex PCR, and TCRdb's table has in-frame clones only and misses some. The data show some 2.3 million clones, approximately 93% seen once. This CDR3 contains 13 residues. Germline CDR1 is KGHSH and CDR2 is LQKENI. The split of CD4+ cells yielded CD45RA+ naive and CD45RA-negative memory subsets. These data come from a study of shared clonotypes between healthy human individuals. Findings of the study overall: Compared with memory subsets, naive subsets generally had larger estimated richness. Compared with clonotypes that all four donors shared, non-shared clonotypes had lower generation probabilities.

What was sequenced was naive CD4+ T cells from PBMCs. Subset in this sample: CD45RA+ positively selected. The chain couples TRBV18 to TRBJ1-2, with 7 bases aligning to TRBD1. The clonotype comes from a man aged 18-30 years in good health. Some clones in this sample may be carry-over from other donors' samples. The chain's CDR3 is CASSPPRDSPPDF. DNA for the CDR3: TGTGCCAGCTCACCACCTCGGGACAGTCCACCAGACTTC.